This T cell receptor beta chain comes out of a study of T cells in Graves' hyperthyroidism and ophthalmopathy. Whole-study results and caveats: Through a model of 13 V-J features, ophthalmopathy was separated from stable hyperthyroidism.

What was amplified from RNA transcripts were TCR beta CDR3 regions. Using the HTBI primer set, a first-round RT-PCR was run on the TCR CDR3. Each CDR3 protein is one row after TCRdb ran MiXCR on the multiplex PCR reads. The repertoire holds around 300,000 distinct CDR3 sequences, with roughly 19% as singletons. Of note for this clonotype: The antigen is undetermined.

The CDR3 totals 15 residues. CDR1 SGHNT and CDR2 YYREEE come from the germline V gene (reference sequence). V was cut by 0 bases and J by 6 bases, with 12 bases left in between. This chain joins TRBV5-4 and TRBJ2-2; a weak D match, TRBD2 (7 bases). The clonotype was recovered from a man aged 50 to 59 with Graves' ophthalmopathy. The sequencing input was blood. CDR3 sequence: CASSLEGGGAGELFF. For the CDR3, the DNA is TGTGCCAGCAGCTTGGAAGGGGGAGGGGCCGGGGAGCTGTTTTTT. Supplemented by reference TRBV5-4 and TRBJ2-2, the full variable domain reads ETGVTQSPTHLIKTRGQQVTLRCSSQSGHNTVSWYQQALGQGPQFIFQYYREEENGRGNFPPRFSGLQFPNYSSELNVNALELDDSALYLCASSLEGGGAGELFFGEGSRLTVL.